The following is a T cell receptor beta chain sequence with its context. Its antigen is undetermined. The junction departs from germline at one end; a sequencing error may be responsible. Germline V gene lookup returns CDR1 SEHNR and CDR2 FQNEAQ (reference sequence). There are 16 residues in the CDR3. The sample belongs to a study of T cell repertoires in cytomegalovirus infection. TCRdb called the reads again in MiXCR, with one record for every CDR3 protein. The data hold about 830,000 distinct CDR3 sequences, with approximately 32% observed a single time. The clonotype comes from a human donor in good health (CMV status not recorded). Some clones in this sample may be carry-over from other donors' samples. Specimen: cultured CD8+ T cells from PBMCs, collected from culture after CMV antigen stimulation. V usage is TRBV7-9 and J usage is TRBJ1-1; D may be TRBD1 (6 bases). Here the CDR3 reads CASSSSGAVQNTEAFF. CDR3 DNA sequence: TGTGCCAGCAGCTCTTCAGGGGCGGTCCAGAACACTGAAGCTTTCTTC.